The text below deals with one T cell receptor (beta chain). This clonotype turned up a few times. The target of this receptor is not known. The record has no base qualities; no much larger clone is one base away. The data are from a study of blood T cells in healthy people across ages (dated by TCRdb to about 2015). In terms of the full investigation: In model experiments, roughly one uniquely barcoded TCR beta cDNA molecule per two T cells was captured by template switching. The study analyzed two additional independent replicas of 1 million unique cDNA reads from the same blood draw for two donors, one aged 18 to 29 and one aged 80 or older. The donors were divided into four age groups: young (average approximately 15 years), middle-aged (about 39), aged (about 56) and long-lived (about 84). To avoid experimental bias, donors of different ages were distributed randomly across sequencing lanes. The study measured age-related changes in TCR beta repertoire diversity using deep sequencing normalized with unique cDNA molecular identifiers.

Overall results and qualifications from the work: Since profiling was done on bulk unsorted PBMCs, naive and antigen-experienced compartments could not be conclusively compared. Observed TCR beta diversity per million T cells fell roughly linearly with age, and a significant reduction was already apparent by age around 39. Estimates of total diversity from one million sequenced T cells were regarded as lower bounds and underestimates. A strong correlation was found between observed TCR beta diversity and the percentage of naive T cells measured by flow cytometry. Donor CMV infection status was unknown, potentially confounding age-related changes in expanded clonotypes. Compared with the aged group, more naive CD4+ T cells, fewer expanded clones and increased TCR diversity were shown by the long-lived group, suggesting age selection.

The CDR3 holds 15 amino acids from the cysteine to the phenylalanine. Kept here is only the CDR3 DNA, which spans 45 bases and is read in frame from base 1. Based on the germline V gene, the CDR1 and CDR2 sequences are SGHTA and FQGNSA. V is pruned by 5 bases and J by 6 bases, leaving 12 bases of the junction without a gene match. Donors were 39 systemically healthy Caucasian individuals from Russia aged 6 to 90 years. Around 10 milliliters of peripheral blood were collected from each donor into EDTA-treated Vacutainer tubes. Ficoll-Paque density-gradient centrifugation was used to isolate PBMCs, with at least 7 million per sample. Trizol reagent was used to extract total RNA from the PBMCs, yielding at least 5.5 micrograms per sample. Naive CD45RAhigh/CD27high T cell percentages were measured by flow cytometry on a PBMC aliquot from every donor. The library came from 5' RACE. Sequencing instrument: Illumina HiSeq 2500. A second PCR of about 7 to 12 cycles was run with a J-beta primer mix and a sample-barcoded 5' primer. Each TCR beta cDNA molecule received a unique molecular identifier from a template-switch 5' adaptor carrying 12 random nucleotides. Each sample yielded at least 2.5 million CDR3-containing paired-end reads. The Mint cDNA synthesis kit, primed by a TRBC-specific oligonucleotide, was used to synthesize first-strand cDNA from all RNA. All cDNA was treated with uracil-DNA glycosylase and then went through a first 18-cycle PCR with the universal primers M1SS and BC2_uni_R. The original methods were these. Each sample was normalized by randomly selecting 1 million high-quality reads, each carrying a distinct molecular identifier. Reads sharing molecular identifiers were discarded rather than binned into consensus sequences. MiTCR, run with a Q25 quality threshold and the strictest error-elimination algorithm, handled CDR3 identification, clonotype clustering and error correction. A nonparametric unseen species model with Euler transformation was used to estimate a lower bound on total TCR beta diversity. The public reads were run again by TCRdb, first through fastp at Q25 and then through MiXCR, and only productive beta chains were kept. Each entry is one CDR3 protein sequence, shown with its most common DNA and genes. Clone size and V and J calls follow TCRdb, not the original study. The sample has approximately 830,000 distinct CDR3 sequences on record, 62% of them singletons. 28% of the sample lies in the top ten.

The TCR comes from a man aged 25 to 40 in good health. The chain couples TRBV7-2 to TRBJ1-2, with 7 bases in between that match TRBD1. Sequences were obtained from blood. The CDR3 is CASSPGQDLVHGYTF. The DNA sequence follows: TGTGCCAGCAGCCCCGGACAGGATCTGGTACATGGCTACACCTTC.